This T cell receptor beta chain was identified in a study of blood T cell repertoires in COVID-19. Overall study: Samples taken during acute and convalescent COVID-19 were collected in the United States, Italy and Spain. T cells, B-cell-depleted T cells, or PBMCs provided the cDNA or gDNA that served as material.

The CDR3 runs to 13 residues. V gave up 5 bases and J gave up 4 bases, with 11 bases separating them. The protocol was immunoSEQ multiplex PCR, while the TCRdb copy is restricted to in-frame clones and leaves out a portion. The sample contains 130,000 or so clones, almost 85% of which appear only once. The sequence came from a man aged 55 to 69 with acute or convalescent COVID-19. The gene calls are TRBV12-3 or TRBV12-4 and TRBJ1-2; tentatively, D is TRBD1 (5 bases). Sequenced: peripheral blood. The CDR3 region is CASSIQGSYGYTF. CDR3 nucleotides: TGTGCCAGCAGTATCCAGGGCTCCTATGGCTACACCTTC.